This T cell receptor beta chain was obtained from a study of blood T cell repertoires in COVID-19. Study background: The United States, Italy and Spain provided the acute and convalescent COVID-19 samples. PBMCs, B-cell-depleted T cells, or T cells provided the cDNA or gDNA that made up the material.

Germline assignment: CDR1 LGHDT and CDR2 YNNKEL (reference sequence). Trimming removed 3 bases at V and 5 bases at J, with 10 bases between. This CDR3 has 13 residues. Original analysis: Amplification with reference gene primers provided the estimates of nucleated cell counts. The assay was immunoSEQ multiplex PCR, and TCRdb's table has in-frame clones only and misses some. V and J calls and clone size are those listed in that table; D and trimming were worked out from the DNA. The data hold 40,000 to 45,000 clones, with around 77% observed a single time. This TCR came from a woman of 80 years or more with acute or convalescent COVID-19. The sample consisted of peripheral blood. The gene calls are TRBV3-1 (or the pseudogene TRBV3-2) and TRBJ1-1; D possibly corresponds to TRBD1 (5 bases). Written as DNA, the CDR3 is TGTGCCAGCAGCCAGCGGGGGGGTACTGAAGCTTTCTTT. Protein: CASSQRGGTEAFF.